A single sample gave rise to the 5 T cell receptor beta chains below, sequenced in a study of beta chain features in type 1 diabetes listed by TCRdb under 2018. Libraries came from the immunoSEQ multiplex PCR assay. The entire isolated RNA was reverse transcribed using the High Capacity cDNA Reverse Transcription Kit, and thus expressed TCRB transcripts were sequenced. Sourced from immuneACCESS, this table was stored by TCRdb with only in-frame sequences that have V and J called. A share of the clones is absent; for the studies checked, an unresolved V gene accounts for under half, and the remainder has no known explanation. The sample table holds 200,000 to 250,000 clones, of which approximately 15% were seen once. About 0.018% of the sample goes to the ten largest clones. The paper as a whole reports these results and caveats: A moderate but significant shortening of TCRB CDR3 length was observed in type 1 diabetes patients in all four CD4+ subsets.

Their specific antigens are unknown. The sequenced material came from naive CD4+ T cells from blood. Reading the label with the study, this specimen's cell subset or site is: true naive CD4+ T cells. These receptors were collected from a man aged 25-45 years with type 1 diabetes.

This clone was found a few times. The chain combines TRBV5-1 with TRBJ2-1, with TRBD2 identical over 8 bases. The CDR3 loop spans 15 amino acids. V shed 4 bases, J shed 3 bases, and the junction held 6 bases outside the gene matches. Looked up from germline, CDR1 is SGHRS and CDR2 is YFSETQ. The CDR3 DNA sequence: TGCGCCAGCAGCCCGGGCGCGGGGGGCTACAATGAGCAGTTCTTC. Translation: CASSPGAGGYNEQFF.

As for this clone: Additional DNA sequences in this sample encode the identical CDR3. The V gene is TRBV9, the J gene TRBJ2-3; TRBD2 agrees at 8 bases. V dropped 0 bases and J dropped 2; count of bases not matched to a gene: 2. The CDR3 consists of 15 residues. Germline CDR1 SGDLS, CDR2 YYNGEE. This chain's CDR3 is CASSVAGGPTDTQYF. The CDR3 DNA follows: TGTGCCAGCAGCGTAGCGGGAGGGCCCACAGATACGCAGTATTTT. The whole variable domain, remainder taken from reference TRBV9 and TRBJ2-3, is DSGVTQTPKHLITATGQRVTLRCSPRSGDLSVYWYQQSLDQGLQFLIQYYNGEERAKGNILERFSAQQFPDLHSELNLSSLELGDSALYFCASSVAGGPTDTQYFGPGTRLTVL.

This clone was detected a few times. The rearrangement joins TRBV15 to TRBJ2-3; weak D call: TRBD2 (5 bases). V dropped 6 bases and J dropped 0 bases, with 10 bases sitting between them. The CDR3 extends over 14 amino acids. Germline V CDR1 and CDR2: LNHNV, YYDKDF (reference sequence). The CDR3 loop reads CATRPSGSTDTQYF. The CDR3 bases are TGTGCCACCAGGCCGAGCGGTAGCACAGATACGCAGTATTTT.

CDR3 sequence reads: CASSPEGQTVLKLFF. In nucleotides, the CDR3 is TGTGCCAGCTCACCAGAGGGACAGACAGTTTTAAAACTGTTTTTT. The gene calls are TRBV18 and TRBJ1-4, with TRBD1 matching over 7 bases. There are 15 residues in the CDR3. Germline trimming cut 2 bases from V and 10 bases from J; bases unmatched to any gene: 10. Germline CDR1 reads KGHSH; CDR2 reads LQKENI.

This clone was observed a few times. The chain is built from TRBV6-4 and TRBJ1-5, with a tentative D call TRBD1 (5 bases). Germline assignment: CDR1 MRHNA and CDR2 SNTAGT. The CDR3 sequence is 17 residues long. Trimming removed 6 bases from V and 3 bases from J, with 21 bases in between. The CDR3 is CASRDGSRRDHNQPQHF. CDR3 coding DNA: TGTGCCAGCAGAGATGGGAGCCGGAGGGACCACAATCAGCCCCAGCATTTT.